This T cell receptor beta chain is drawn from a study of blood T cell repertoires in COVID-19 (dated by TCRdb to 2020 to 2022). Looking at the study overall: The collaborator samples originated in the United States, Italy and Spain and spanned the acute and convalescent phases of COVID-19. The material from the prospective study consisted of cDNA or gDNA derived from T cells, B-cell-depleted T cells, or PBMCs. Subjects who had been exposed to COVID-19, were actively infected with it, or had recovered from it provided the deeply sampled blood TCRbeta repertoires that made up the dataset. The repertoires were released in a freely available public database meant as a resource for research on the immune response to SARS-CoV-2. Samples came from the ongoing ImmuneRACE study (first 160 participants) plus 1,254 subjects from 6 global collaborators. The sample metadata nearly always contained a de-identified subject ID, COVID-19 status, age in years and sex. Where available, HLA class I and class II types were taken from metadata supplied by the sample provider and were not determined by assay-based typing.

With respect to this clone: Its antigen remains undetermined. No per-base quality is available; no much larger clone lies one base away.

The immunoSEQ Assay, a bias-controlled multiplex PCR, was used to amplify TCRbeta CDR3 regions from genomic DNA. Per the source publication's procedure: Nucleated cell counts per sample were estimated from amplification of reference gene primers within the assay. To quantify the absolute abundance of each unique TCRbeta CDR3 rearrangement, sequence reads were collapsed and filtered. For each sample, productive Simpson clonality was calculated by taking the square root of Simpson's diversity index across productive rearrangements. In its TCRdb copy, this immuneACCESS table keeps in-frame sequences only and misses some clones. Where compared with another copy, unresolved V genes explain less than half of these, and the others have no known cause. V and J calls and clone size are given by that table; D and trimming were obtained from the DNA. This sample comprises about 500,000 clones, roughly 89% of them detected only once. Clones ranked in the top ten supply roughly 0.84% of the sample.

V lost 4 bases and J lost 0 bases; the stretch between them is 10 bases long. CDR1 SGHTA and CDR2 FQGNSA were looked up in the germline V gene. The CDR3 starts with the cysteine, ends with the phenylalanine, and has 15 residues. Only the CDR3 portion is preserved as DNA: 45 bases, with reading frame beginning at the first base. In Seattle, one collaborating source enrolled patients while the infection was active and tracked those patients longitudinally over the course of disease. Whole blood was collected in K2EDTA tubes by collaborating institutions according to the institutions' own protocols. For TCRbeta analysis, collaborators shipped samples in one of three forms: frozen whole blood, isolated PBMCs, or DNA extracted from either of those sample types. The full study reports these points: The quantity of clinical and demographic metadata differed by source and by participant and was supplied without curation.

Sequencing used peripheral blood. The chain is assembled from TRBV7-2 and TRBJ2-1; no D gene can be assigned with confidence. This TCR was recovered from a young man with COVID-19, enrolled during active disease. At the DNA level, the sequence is TGTGCCAGCAGCTCTTCAAGGAGCTCCTACAATGAGCAGTTCTTC. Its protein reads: CASSSSRSSYNEQFF.